This T cell receptor (beta chain) was found in a study of breast tumors, draining lymph nodes, adjacent tissues. TCRdb passed the multiplex PCR reads through MiXCR, listing each CDR3 protein once. The table lists some 140,000 distinct CDR3 sequences, around 21% of them singletons. This clonotype was counted many times. V was pared by 6 bases and J by 1 base, with 4 bases of the junction left unmatched. The CDR3 contains 15 residues. The germline CDR1 and CDR2 sequences are SGHTA and FQGTGA. The lymph nodes were axillary draining lymph nodes from breast cancer patients. This chain connects TRBV7-3 to TRBJ2-1; 9 bases match TRBD2. Sequenced sample: axillary lymph node tissue. This sequence originates from a female donor with breast cancer. Some clones in this sample may be carry-over from other donors' samples. The CDR3 sequence is CASRSAGGSYNEQFF. The CDR3 DNA reads TGTGCCAGCAGATCAGCGGGAGGTTCCTACAATGAGCAGTTCTTC.